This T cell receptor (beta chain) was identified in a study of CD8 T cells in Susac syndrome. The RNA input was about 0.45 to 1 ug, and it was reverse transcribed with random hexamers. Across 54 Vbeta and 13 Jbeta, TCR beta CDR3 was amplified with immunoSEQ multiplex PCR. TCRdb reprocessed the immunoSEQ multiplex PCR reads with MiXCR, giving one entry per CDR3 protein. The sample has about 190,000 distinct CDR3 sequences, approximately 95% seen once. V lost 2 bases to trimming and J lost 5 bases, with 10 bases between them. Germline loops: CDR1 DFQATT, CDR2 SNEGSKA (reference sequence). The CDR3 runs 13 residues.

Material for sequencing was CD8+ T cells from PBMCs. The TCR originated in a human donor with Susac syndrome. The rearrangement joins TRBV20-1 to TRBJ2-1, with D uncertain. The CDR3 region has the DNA TGCAGTGCTAGATTCGAAGGCGACAATGAGCAGTTCTTC. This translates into CSARFEGDNEQFF.